These 14 T cell receptor beta chains originate from one sample sequenced in a study of blood T cell repertoires in COVID-19. Method: immunoSEQ multiplex PCR; TCRdb's copy keeps in-frame clones and lacks some. The data hold hundreds of thousands of clones, with 85% observed a single time. The source material was PBMCs or T cells enriched from blood (not recorded which). The source is a woman under 40 who had been exposed to COVID-19.

J is TRBJ2-3 and V is TRBV5-4; the D gene is possibly TRBD2 (7 bases). CDR1 and CDR2 (germline): SGHNT, YYREEE (reference sequence). This CDR3 is 16 amino acids long. V was trimmed by 3 bases and J by 0 bases, leaving 14 bases between them. CDR3 region: CASSSPGGPSTDTQYF. The DNA of the CDR3 is TGTGCCAGCAGCTCCCCGGGGGGCCCTAGCACAGATACGCAGTATTTT.

The chain employs TRBV19 and TRBJ1-3; the match to TRBD1 covers 7 bases. This CDR3 is 14 amino acids long. The V and J ends lost 7 bases and 4 bases, in that order; junction bases with no gene match: 7. Germline CDR1 and CDR2: LNHDA and SQIVND (reference sequence). CDR3 in DNA: TGTGCCAGTACCCGAGGGACAGCGGGAAACACCATATATTTT. Its protein product is CASTRGTAGNTIYF.

The chain joins TRBV2 to TRBJ1-5, with TRBD1 as a possible D gene (6 bases). Germline-derived CDR1 and CDR2 are SNHLY and FYNNEI. The V end lost 6 bases, the J end lost 7 bases, and 19 bases lay between the germline ends. This CDR3 region has 15 residues. CDR3 nucleotide sequence: TGTGCCAGCAGCGCCCCCACAGGGTTCGGACAGCCCCAGCATTTT. Protein product: CASSAPTGFGQPQHF. The full variable domain, its missing parts supplied by reference TRBV2 and TRBJ1-5, is EPEVTQTPSHQVTQMGQEVILRCVPISNHLYFYWYRQILGQKVEFLVSFYNNEISEKSEIFDDQFSVERPDGSNFTLKIRSTKLEDSAMYFCASSAPTGFGQPQHFGDGTRLSIL.

The CDR3: CASSSGAGERSGNTIYF. CDR3 DNA: TGTGCCAGCAGCTCCGGGGCAGGGGAAAGGTCTGGAAACACCATATATTTT. The chain uses TRBV7-6 and TRBJ1-3, with a possible D match to TRBD1 (6 bases). This CDR3 spans 17 amino acids. Germline V lookup: CDR1 SGHVS, CDR2 FNYEAQ. V shed 4 bases and J shed 1 base, with 17 bases lying between them.

This rearrangement joins TRBV9 to TRBJ2-7; 8 nucleotides align to TRBD2. Looked up from germline, CDR1 is SGDLS and CDR2 is YYNGEE. Germline trimming cut 1 base from V and 6 bases from J; bases unmatched to any gene: 9. The CDR3 has 15 residues. CDR3 sequence reads: CASSVFPAGEGEQYF. The CDR3 nucleotides read TGTGCCAGCAGCGTATTCCCAGCGGGGGAGGGCGAGCAGTACTTC.

The V call is TRBV19, the J call TRBJ2-2; 7 bases are shared with TRBD2. Looked up from germline, CDR1 is LNHDA and CDR2 is SQIVND (reference sequence). CDR3 length: 16 residues. V dropped 6 bases and J dropped 3; count of bases not matched to a gene: 10. DNA for the CDR3: TGTGCCAGTAGCAAGTGGGAGGGGCTCCACACCGGGGAGCTGTTTTTT. Translated, it gives CASSKWEGLHTGELFF.

This clone appeared once. The rearrangement links TRBV19 to TRBJ2-7; 7 bases fit TRBD1. The CDR3 contains 15 residues. Trimming cost V 9 bases and J 5 bases; bases outside gene matches: 16. CDR1 is LNHDA, CDR2 SQIVND, per germline (reference sequence). CDR3 coding DNA: TGTGCCAGCTCTAGCTTGACAGGGCTTGCCCACGAGCAGTACTTC. Translated, it gives CASSSLTGLAHEQYF. The entire variable domain, with the rest obtained from reference TRBV19 and TRBJ2-7, is as follows: DGGITQSPKYLFRKEGQNVTLSCEQNLNHDAMYWYRQDPGQGLRLIYYSQIVNDFQKGDIAEGYSVSREKKESFPLTVTSAQKNPTAFYLCASSSLTGLAHEQYFGPGTRLTVT.

This clone was seen at least ten times. V and J are TRBV10-2 and TRBJ1-5; D unresolved. The germline V gene has CDR1 WSHSY and CDR2 SAAADI. With 8 bases removed from V and 9 bases from J, the gap between germline ends came to 20 bases. The CDR3 is 14 residues long. CDR3 sequence reads: CASRFASDGWPQHF. The DNA for the CDR3 is TGCGCCAGCCGTTTTGCTTCTGACGGGTGGCCCCAGCATTTT.

This sequence joins TRBV2 and TRBJ2-7; possible D gene TRBD1, 5 bases. Germline V CDR1 and CDR2: SNHLY, FYNNEI. This CDR3 is built from 13 residues. V dropped 6 bases and J dropped 7 bases, with 16 bases sitting between them. CDR3: CASRQDRQTEQYF. The DNA for the CDR3 is TGTGCCAGCAGGCAAGACAGACAGACTGAGCAGTACTTC.

The CDR3: CAGGQTNTGELFF. CDR3 in DNA: TGTGCAGGGGGACAAACGAACACCGGGGAGCTGTTTTTT. The rearrangement links TRBV2 to TRBJ2-2; a possible D gene is TRBD1 (6 bases). This CDR3 is built from 13 residues. CDR1 and CDR2 (germline): SNHLY, FYNNEI.

The chain combines TRBV5-1 with TRBJ1-1; no clear D gene. Trimming removed 5 bases at V and 1 base at J, with 15 bases between. From germline, CDR1 is SGHRS and CDR2 YFSETQ. This CDR3 is built from 15 residues. The CDR3 DNA follows: TGCGCCAGCAGTTATTTGGACTTTTCGAACACTGAAGCTTTCTTT. Translating gives CASSYLDFSNTEAFF.

V usage is TRBV6-5 and J usage is TRBJ1-5; D is unclear. Germline V gene lookup returns CDR1 MNHEY and CDR2 SVGAGI. This CDR3 is 15 amino acids long. V dropped 8 bases and J dropped 4 bases, with 18 bases sitting between them. The CDR3 sequence: CASRKLDSQNQPQHF. The CDR3 DNA follows: TGTGCCAGCCGCAAACTCGATTCCCAAAATCAGCCCCAGCATTTT.

The chain carries TRBV19 and TRBJ2-5, with D perhaps matching TRBD2 (6 bases). This CDR3 region has 14 residues. Per the germline V gene, CDR1 is LNHDA and CDR2 is SQIVND (reference sequence). Trimming cost V 4 bases and J 5 bases, with 14 bases left between them. In DNA, the CDR3 is TGTGCCAGTAGTACTATTGACAGCGGGGAGACCCAGTACTTC. Translating gives CASSTIDSGETQYF.

V usage is TRBV7-8 and J usage is TRBJ2-3; D uncertain. The CDR3 has 12 amino acids. V lost 7 bases to trimming and J lost 2 bases, with 7 bases between them. Germline CDR1 SGHVS, CDR2 FQNEAQ. The CDR3 nucleotides are TGTGCCAGCACCAGGCCCACAGATACGCAGTATTTT. Residues: CASTRPTDTQYF.